A selection of T cell receptor beta chains follows, all from one sample in a study of blood T cell repertoires in COVID-19. Assay: immunoSEQ multiplex PCR; the TCRdb copy retains only in-frame clones and omits some. Of approximately 220,000 clones in the sample, 80% to 90% are singletons; the top ten hold less than 5%. What was sequenced was PBMCs or T cells enriched from blood (not recorded which). The receptors stem from a woman aged 40 to 50 with acute COVID-19. Both conserved end residues are part of each CDR3. The D gene is left open where the match is weak. Only part of the rows carry a size: once, few, many, or a class if the clone is expanded.

V gene	J gene	D gene	clone size	CDR3 DNA	CDR3 protein
TRBV9	TRBJ2-5	-	-	TGTGCCAGCAGCGCTCCCCTGGGCCTCTTGGAGACCCAGTACTTC	CASSAPLGLLETQYF
TRBV2	TRBJ2-7	TRBD2	-	TGTGCCAGCAGGAATCTAGCGGGAGGTGCCTACGAGCAGTACTTC	CASRNLAGGAYEQYF
TRBV19	TRBJ1-2	-	-	TGTGCCAGTAGCCCTCAGGGAAGTCGTTACACCTTC	CASSPQGSRYTF
TRBV7-9	TRBJ2-2	-	-	TGTGCCAGCAGCTTAGATGCTAGATCGGCCGGGGAGCTGTTTTTT	CASSLDARSAGELFF
TRBV9	TRBJ2-1	-	-	TGTGCCAGCAGCGGGAGTGTTGCAGGAGGCTTCAATGAGCAGTTCTTC	CASSGSVAGGFNEQFF
TRBV6-1	TRBJ1-2	-	-	TGTGCCAGCAGTGAAGTCCGTGGCTACACCTTC	CASSEVRGYTF
TRBV5-6	TRBJ1-1	-	-	TGTGCCAGCAGCTTCTGGGCATCGAGCCCTCGGATGAACACTGAAGCTTTCTTT	CASSFWASSPRMNTEAFF
TRBV13	TRBJ1-6	-	few	TGTGCCAGCAGCTTAGGACAGGGTATGGGGAATTCACCCCTCCACTTT	CASSLGQGMGNSPLHF
TRBV6-4	TRBJ2-2	TRBD1	-	TGTGCCAGTCGACGAAACCGGGACAGGGGGCCTGGGTACACCGGGGAGCTGTTTTTT	CASRRNRDRGPGYTGELFF
TRBV27	TRBJ1-2	-	-	TGTGCCAGTCGGTCTACAGGGTCAAATGGCTACACCTTC	CASRSTGSNGYTF
TRBV28	TRBJ2-1	-	-	TGTGCCAGCAGTTTCGGGGGACTCTCCTACAATGAGCAGTTCTTC	CASSFGGLSYNEQFF
TRBV27	TRBJ2-7	TRBD2	-	TGTGCCAGCCGGACTAGCGGGAGATTCCACGAGCAGTACTTC	CASRTSGRFHEQYF
TRBV5-5	TRBJ2-4	-	-	TGTGCCAGCAGCTTGGAATTGCGGGCAAACATTCAGTACTTC	CASSLELRANIQYF
TRBV7-2	TRBJ1-3	TRBD1	-	TGTGCCAGCAGCCCCCGGACAGGGGCTCCTGGAAACACCATATATTTT	CASSPRTGAPGNTIYF
TRBV11-2	TRBJ1-1	-	-	TGTGCCAGCAGCTCCAGACAGGCCACTGAAGCTTTCTTT	CASSSRQATEAFF
TRBV28	TRBJ1-5	TRBD1	-	TGTGCCAGCAGTTTAGGACAGGGTGTGAAGCCCCAGCATTTT	CASSLGQGVKPQHF
TRBV11-3	TRBJ1-2	TRBD1	once	TGTGCCAGCAGCCCCCTCCTCGACAGGGGCTGCTCCTATGGCTACACCTTC	CASSPLLDRGCSYGYTF
TRBV28	TRBJ1-5	-	-	TGTGCCAGCAGATCAACATATAGCAATCAGCCCCAGCATTTT	CASRSTYSNQPQHF
TRBV9	TRBJ1-3	-	-	TGTGCCAGCAGCGTAGAGGAGGGATTTGGAAACACCATATATTTT	CASSVEEGFGNTIYF
TRBV24-1	TRBJ2-2	TRBD1	-	TGTGCCACCAGCGGGACAGTTAGGTCCGGGGAGCTGTTTTTT	CATSGTVRSGELFF
TRBV21-1	TRBJ2-1	-	once	TGTGCCAGCAGCCCGCACGGACAGCCTACTAAGTATAATGAGCAGTTCTTC	CASSPHGQPTKYNEQFF
TRBV27	TRBJ2-5	-	-	TGTGCCAGCAGTCATCGTAGCGGAGTTAACCAAGAGACCCAGTACTTC	CASSHRSGVNQETQYF
TRBV6-5	TRBJ2-2	-	-	TGTGCCAGCAGAAAAGGGGGTTACACCGGGGAGCTGTTTTTT	CASRKGGYTGELFF
TRBV18	TRBJ1-1	TRBD1	-	TGTGCCAGCTCACCCGACAGGGGCGCTGCCTGGGCTTTCTTT	CASSPDRGAAWAFF
TRBV28	TRBJ1-5	-	-	TGTGCCAGCAACAGGGTAGATCAGCCCCAGCATTTT	CASNRVDQPQHF
TRBV19	TRBJ2-7	TRBD1	once	TGTGCCAGTAGTACTCGGTTCCTCGACAGGGGACCCCACGAGCAGTACTTC	CASSTRFLDRGPHEQYF
TRBV19	TRBJ2-7	-	-	TGTGCCAGTAGTATTTCCCGAGGGACTCGCAACTCCTACGAGCAGTACTTC	CASSISRGTRNSYEQYF
TRBV28	TRBJ2-3	TRBD2	-	TGTGCCAGCAGTACTAGCGGGAGCCCTCAGTCGCAGTATTTT	CASSTSGSPQSQYF
TRBV27	TRBJ2-7	TRBD2	-	TGTGCCAGCGCACCCGGGACTAGCGGCTACGAGCAGTACTTC	CASAPGTSGYEQYF
TRBV4-3	TRBJ1-6	-	-	TGCGCCAGCAGCCGGGGGCCTAATTCACCCCTCCACTTT	CASSRGPNSPLHF
TRBV30	TRBJ2-1	TRBD2	-	TGTGCCTGGAGTGTACGAGGCGGGAGCTCCTACAATGAGCAGTTCTTC	CAWSVRGGSSYNEQFF
TRBV2	TRBJ1-3	-	-	TGTGCCAGCAGGGAGGGCCTAAACTCTGGAAACACCATATATTTT	CASREGLNSGNTIYF
TRBV10-2	TRBJ2-7	-	-	TGCGCCAGCGCCAGACAGGTGAACTACGAGCAGTACTTC	CASARQVNYEQYF
TRBV2	TRBJ1-3	-	-	TGTGCCAGCAGGGGAGCCTTGGATCTACCTGGAAACACCATATATTTT	CASRGALDLPGNTIYF
TRBV29-1	TRBJ2-1	TRBD2	-	TGCAGCGTCCGCACTAGCGGGCAAGCCTACAATGAGCAGTTCTTC	CSVRTSGQAYNEQFF
TRBV4-1	TRBJ2-1	-	-	TGCGCCAGCAGCCCACAGAAGGCAGGGAATGAGCAGTTCTTC	CASSPQKAGNEQFF
TRBV7-9	TRBJ2-7	-	-	TGTGCCAGCAGCTTAGGAACAGGAACTTACTACGAGCAGTACTTC	CASSLGTGTYYEQYF
TRBV28	TRBJ2-3	-	-	TGTGCCAGCAACAGGGCGGTCACAGATACGCAGTATTTT	CASNRAVTDTQYF
TRBV5-1	TRBJ2-3	TRBD2	-	TGCGCCAGCAGCTTGGTTGCCGTGGGAGGGGCAGATACGCAGTATTTT	CASSLVAVGGADTQYF
TRBV2	TRBJ1-5	-	-	TGTGCCAGCAGGTTACAGGGCGGTGGCAATCAGCCCCAGCATTTT	CASRLQGGGNQPQHF
TRBV10-2	TRBJ1-5	-	-	TGCGCCAGCAGGGCGGTCTTCGGTCAGCCCCAGCATTTT	CASRAVFGQPQHF
TRBV7-2	TRBJ1-2	-	-	TGTGCCAGCAGCACCACAGGGAACTATGGCTACACCTTC	CASSTTGNYGYTF
TRBV5-8	TRBJ1-4	TRBD1	-	TGTGCCAGCAGCCTCTACAGGGGACCCCAAGGGGAACTGTTTTTT	CASSLYRGPQGELFF
TRBV19	TRBJ2-2	TRBD2	once	TGTGCCAGTAGGGTCGGGACTAGCTCCGGGGAGCTGTTTTTT	CASRVGTSSGELFF
TRBV30	TRBJ2-7	TRBD1	-	TGTGCCTGGAGCGTGGGACAGGTTAACTACGAGCAGTACTTC	CAWSVGQVNYEQYF
TRBV30	TRBJ1-3	-	few	TGTGCCTGGAGTTTACCGGGGGGGGATGGAAACACCATATATTTT	CAWSLPGGDGNTIYF
TRBV11-2	TRBJ1-2	-	-	TGTGCCAGCAGCCCATGGCAGGGCCTGACTGGCTACACCTTC	CASSPWQGLTGYTF
TRBV11-3	TRBJ2-1	-	-	TGTGCCAGCAGCTTAGGGGGCGGACGGAATGAGCAGTTCTTC	CASSLGGGRNEQFF
TRBV19	TRBJ2-3	TRBD2	-	TGTGCCAGTAGGCGGGAGGCCTTTACAGATACGCAGTATTTT	CASRREAFTDTQYF
TRBV5-1	TRBJ1-2	TRBD1	-	TGCGCCAGCAGCTTGGGACAGGGGGATCCCCTCTATGGCTACACCTTC	CASSLGQGDPLYGYTF